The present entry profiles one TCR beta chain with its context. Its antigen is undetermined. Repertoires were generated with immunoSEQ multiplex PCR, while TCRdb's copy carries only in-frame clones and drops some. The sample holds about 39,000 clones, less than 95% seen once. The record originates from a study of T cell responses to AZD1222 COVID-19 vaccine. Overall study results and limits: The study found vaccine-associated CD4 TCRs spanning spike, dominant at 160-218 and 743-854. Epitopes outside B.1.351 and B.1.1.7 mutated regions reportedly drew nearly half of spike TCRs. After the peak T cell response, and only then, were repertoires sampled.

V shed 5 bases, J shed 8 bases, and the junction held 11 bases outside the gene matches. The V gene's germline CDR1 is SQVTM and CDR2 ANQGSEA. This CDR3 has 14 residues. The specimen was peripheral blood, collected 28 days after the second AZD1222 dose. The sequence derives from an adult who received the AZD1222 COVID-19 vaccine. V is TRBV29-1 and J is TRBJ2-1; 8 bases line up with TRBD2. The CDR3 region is CSVPARGGRYEQFF. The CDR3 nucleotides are TGCAGCGTTCCCGCCCGGGGGGGAAGGTATGAGCAGTTCTTC.